The 9 T cell receptor beta chains in this list originate from one sample, sequenced in a study of T cell repertoires in cytomegalovirus infection. One entry per CDR3 protein results from TCRdb running MiXCR on the reads. The repertoire holds more than 200,000 distinct CDR3 sequences, with approximately 10% as singletons. Sample: PBMCs. The source of these receptors is a human donor in good health (CMV status not recorded). Some clones in this sample may be carry-over from other donors' samples.

There are many counts of this clonotype. CDR3 DNA sequence: TGTGCCAGCAGCTTGGCACAGGCCCACAGCACAGATACGCAGTATTTT. The encoded protein is CASSLAQAHSTDTQYF. J is TRBJ2-3 and V is TRBV5-5; D perhaps matches TRBD1 (5 bases). Trimming took 0 bases from V and 0 from J, leaving 11 bases between them. Per the germline V gene, CDR1 is SGHKS and CDR2 is YYEKEE (reference sequence). The CDR3 covers 16 residues.

This clonotype showed up just a few times. The gene calls are TRBV10-3 and TRBJ2-7, with D perhaps TRBD2 (5 bases). CDR3 size: 12 residues. Germline CDR1 ENHRY, CDR2 SYGVKD. V was clipped by 7 bases and J by 2 bases, with 9 bases between them. DNA of the CDR3: TGTGCCATCAAAGGACTTGCCTACGAGCAGTACTTC. Translated, it gives CAIKGLAYEQYF.

This sequence joins TRBV28 and TRBJ2-1, with D possibly being TRBD2 (7 bases). The germline CDR1 and CDR2 sequences are MDHEN and SYDVKM. V shed 3 bases and J shed 15 bases, with 15 bases lying between them. The length of the CDR3 is 12 residues. The DNA of the CDR3 is TGTGCCAGCAGTTTCCCCGTGGGGGGGCTGTTCTTC. Its protein product is CASSFPVGGLFF.

This clonotype was observed many times. J is TRBJ2-3 and V is TRBV11-2; D remains unclear. The CDR3 totals 16 residues. Trimming stripped 4 bases from V and 0 bases from J, with 14 bases between. The germline V gene encodes CDR1 SGHAT and CDR2 FQNNGV. DNA of the CDR3: TGTGCCAGCAGCTCGCTTATCAGAAAAAGCACAGATACGCAGTATTTT. Translating it yields CASSSLIRKSTDTQYF.

There are many counts of this clonotype. This chain connects TRBV7-2 to TRBJ1-3; no firm D call. Per the germline V gene, CDR1 is SGHTA and CDR2 is FQGNSA. The CDR3 loop spans 14 amino acids. The ends were cut back, 3 bases at V and 7 bases at J, with 13 bases in the middle. CDR3 residues: CASSLGLVGNTIYF. The CDR3 coding sequence is TGTGCCAGCAGCTTGGGCCTGGTTGGGAACACCATATATTTT.

This clonotype came up many times. The CDR3 DNA sequence: TGTGCCAGCAGGAGCTCCGATGGTTTTAATTCACCCCTCCACTTT. It translates to CASRSSDGFNSPLHF. The chain uses TRBV6-1 and TRBJ1-6; the D is unclear. V was cut by 6 bases and J by 6 bases, with 15 bases left in between. The CDR3 runs 15 residues. Germline V gene sequence: CDR1 MNHNS, CDR2 SASEGT.

This clonotype showed up many times. This rearrangement joins TRBV20-1 to TRBJ2-5; tentatively, D is TRBD1 or TRBD2 (5 bases each). CDR3 length equals 15 residues. Trimming stripped 1 base from V and 12 bases from J, with 24 bases between. The germline V gene has CDR1 DFQATT and CDR2 SNEGSKA (reference sequence). CDR3 sequence: CSARVRRGIREREYF. CDR3 bases: TGCAGTGCTAGAGTTAGGCGAGGCATCAGGGAGAGGGAGTACTTC.

This clonotype came up a few times. The junction shows a germline mismatch at one end, possibly a read error. The rearrangement uses TRBV13 and TRBJ2-1; 9 positions match TRBD2. The CDR3 has 16 amino acids. CDR1 and CDR2 (germline): PRHDT, FYEKMQ (reference sequence). The CDR3 loop reads CASSLLGGGAYNEQFF. The CDR3 DNA reads as TGCGCCAGCAGCTTGCTCGGCGGGGGGGCCTACAATGAGCAGTTCTTC.

Many counts were recorded for this clonotype. V gene TRBV7-8 combines with J gene TRBJ1-5, with D uncertain. This CDR3 comprises 12 residues. From germline, CDR1 is SGHVS and CDR2 FQNEAQ. V lost 3 bases to trimming and J lost 11 bases, with 11 bases between them. The CDR3 sequence: CASSLDLGAQHF. In DNA, the CDR3 is TGTGCCAGCAGCTTGGACCTAGGAGCCCAGCATTTT.